This T cell receptor beta chain was found in a study of blood T cell repertoires in COVID-19. Across about two dozen US areas, participants ranged in age from roughly 18 to 95 years. Recovered Cohort 3 donors showed two negative PCRs, clearance, or symptom resolution. The authors' processing: The assay estimated nucleated cells by amplifying reference gene primers. This table comes from immunoSEQ multiplex PCR, and its TCRdb copy is limited to in-frame clones, with some not included. V and J calls plus clone size are reproduced from that table; the DNA served to infer D and trimming. The sample comprises 300,000 to 450,000 clones, more than 80% of which are singletons, and 0.9% to 1.1% rests with the top ten. CDR1 is LNHDA and CDR2 is SQIVND in the germline V gene (reference sequence). The CDR3 is made up of 16 amino acids. J lost 8 bases, V lost 3 bases, and 10 bases had no gene match.

Material: PBMCs or T cells enriched from blood (not recorded which). The source is a young man who had recovered from COVID-19. The chain combines TRBV19 with TRBJ2-1, with 10 bases identical to TRBD2. The chain's CDR3 is CASSIMASGSRHEQFF. The CDR3 DNA is TGTGCCAGTAGTATTATGGCTAGCGGGAGTCGACATGAGCAGTTCTTC. The full variable domain, in which reference TRBV19 and TRBJ2-1 provide the parts outside the CDR3, is DGGITQSPKYLFRKEGQNVTLSCEQNLNHDAMYWYRQDPGQGLRLIYYSQIVNDFQKGDIAEGYSVSREKKESFPLTVTSAQKNPTAFYLCASSIMASGSRHEQFFGPGTRLTVL.